The 5 T cell receptor beta chains below all came from one sample that was sequenced in a study of T cells in Graves' hyperthyroidism and ophthalmopathy. RNA transcripts served as the template for amplifying TCR beta CDR3 regions. The HTBI primer set was used in a first-round RT-PCR of the TCR CDR3. MiXCR was run by TCRdb on the multiplex PCR reads, yielding one entry per CDR3 protein. This sample has roughly 660,000 distinct CDR3 sequences; 17% occur once, and the top ten carry 15% to 19%. Input material: blood. The origin of the receptors is a man aged 45-60 years with Graves' hyperthyroidism.

At least ten counts were recorded for this clonotype. The V gene is TRBV28, the J gene TRBJ2-3; TRBD1 might be the D (7 bases). The ends were cut back, 1 base at V and 2 bases at J, with 13 bases in the middle. The CDR3 consists of 16 residues. CDR1 and CDR2 from the germline V gene are MDHEN and SYDVKM. The CDR3 loop reads CASSLSAGGFTDTQYF. DNA of the CDR3: TGTGCCAGCAGTTTATCCGCAGGGGGGTTCACAGATACGCAGTATTTT.

This clonotype was counted at least ten times. V usage is TRBV2 and J usage is TRBJ2-5; 10 positions agree with TRBD2. J gave up 2 bases and V 5 bases, and 5 bases lay outside the gene matches. Per germline, CDR1 SNHLY and CDR2 FYNNEI. The CDR3 extends over 15 amino acids. The CDR3 nucleotides are TGTGCCAGCAGTCCGATGACTAGCGGGCAAGAGACCCAGTACTTC. Translated: CASSPMTSGQETQYF.

The rearrangement uses TRBV7-8 and TRBJ2-7, with 7 bases identical to TRBD2. Looked up from germline, CDR1 is SGHVS and CDR2 is FQNEAQ. Trimming cost V 1 base and J 3 bases; bases outside gene matches: 12. This CDR3 has 17 amino acids. The CDR3, as DNA: TGTGCCAGCAGCTTAGTATTTTTTGGGGCGGGAGTCTACGAGCAGTACTTC. Protein: CASSLVFFGAGVYEQYF.

The table lists this clonotype with many counts. This sequence joins TRBV28 and TRBJ1-5; D is uncertain. Germline V gene lookup returns CDR1 MDHEN and CDR2 SYDVKM. The CDR3 is made up of 14 amino acids. Trimming stripped 6 bases from V and 4 bases from J, with 13 bases between. CDR3 sequence: CASSLGPINQPQHF. The CDR3 DNA follows: TGTGCCAGCAGCCTCGGACCTATTAATCAGCCCCAGCATTTT. The full variable domain, its missing parts supplied by reference TRBV28 and TRBJ1-5, is DVKVTQSSRYLVKRTGEKVFLECVQDMDHENMFWYRQDPGLGLRLIYFSYDVKMKEKGDIPEGYSVSREKKERFSLILESASTNQTSMYLCASSLGPINQPQHFGDGTRLSIL.

The chain couples TRBV5-1 to TRBJ1-4; D ambiguous. V was clipped by 1 base and J by 0 bases, with 7 bases between them. Germline CDR1 SGHRS, CDR2 YFSETQ. This CDR3 region has 15 residues. In DNA form, the CDR3 reads TGCGCCAGCAGCTTGAACCAGGCAACTAATGAAAAACTGTTTTTT. It specifies CASSLNQATNEKLFF.